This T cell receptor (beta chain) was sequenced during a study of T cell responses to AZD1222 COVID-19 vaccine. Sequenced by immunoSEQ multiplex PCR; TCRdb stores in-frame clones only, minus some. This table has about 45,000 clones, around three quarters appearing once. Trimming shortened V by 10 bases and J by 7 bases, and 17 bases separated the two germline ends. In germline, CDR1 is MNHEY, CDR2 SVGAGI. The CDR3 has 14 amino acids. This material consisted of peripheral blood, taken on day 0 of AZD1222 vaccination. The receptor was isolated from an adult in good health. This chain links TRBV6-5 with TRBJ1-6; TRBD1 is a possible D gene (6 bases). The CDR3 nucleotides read TGTGCCACTAAGGTCCAGGGGTACAATTCACCCCTCCACTTT. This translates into CATKVQGYNSPLHF.